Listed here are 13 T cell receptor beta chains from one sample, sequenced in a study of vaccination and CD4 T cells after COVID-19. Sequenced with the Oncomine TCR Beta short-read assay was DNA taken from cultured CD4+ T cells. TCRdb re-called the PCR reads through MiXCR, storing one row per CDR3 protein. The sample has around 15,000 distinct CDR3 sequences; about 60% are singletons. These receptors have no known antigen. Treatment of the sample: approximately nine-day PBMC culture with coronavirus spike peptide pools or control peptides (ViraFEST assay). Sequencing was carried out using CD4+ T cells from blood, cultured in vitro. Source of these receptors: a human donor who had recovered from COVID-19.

The CDR3 here is CASSYPPGTQPYNEQFF. CDR3 bases: TGTGCCAGCAGTTACCCCCCCGGGACCCAACCCTACAATGAGCAGTTCTTC. V gene TRBV6-2 or TRBV6-3 combines with J gene TRBJ2-1; D is tentatively TRBD1 or TRBD2 (5 bases each). The CDR3 loop spans 17 amino acids. Trimming stripped 2 bases from V and 2 bases from J, with 16 bases between. Germline loops: CDR1 MNHEY, CDR2 SVGEGT.

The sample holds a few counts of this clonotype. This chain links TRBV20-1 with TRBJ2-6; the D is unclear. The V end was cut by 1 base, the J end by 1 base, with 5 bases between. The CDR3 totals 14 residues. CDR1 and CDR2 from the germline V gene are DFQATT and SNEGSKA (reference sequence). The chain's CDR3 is CSARVGSGANVLTF. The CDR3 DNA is TGCAGTGCTAGAGTAGGGTCTGGGGCCAACGTCCTGACTTTC.

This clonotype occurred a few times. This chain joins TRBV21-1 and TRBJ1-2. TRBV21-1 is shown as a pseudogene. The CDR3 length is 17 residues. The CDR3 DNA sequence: TGTGCCAGCAGCAAAGCAAGGAGGGTTTCTACGTACTATGGCTACACCTTC. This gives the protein CASSKARRVSTYYGYTF.

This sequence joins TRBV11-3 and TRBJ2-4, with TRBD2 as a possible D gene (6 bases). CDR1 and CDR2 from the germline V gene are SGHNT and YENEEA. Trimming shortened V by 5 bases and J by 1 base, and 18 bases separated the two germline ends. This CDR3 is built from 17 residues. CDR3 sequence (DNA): TGTGCCAGCAGCGAAATCTTGGAGGGAGAGGCCAAAAACATTCAGTACTTC. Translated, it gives CASSEILEGEAKNIQYF. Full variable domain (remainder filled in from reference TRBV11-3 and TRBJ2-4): EAGVVQSPRYKIIEKKQPVAFWCNPISGHNTLYWYLQNLGQGPELLIRYENEEAVDDSQLPKDRFSAERLKGVDSTLKIQPAELGDSAVYLCASSEILEGEAKNIQYFGAGTRLSVL.

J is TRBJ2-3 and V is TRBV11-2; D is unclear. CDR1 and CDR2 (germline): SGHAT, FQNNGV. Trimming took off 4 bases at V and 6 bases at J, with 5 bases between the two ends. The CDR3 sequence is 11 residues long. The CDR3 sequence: CASSSGDTQYF. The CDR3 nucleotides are TGTGCCAGCAGCTCGGGCGATACGCAGTATTTT.

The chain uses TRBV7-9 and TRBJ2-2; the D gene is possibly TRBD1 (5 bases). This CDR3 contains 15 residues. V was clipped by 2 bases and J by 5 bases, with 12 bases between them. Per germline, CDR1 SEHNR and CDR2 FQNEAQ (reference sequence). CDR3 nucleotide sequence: TGTGCCAGCAGCTTAAAAAGACAGCCAACCGGGGAGCTGTTTTTT. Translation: CASSLKRQPTGELFF.

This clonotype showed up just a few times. In nucleotides, the CDR3 is TGTGCCAGCAGCTCCAGGGCGGGTGATGGCTACACCTTC. Amino acid sequence: CASSSRAGDGYTF. This sequence joins TRBV7-9 and TRBJ1-2; D may be TRBD1 (5 bases). The CDR3 is made up of 13 amino acids. Trimming stripped 4 bases from V and 6 bases from J, with 12 bases between. Germline CDR1 is SEHNR and CDR2 is FQNEAQ (reference sequence).

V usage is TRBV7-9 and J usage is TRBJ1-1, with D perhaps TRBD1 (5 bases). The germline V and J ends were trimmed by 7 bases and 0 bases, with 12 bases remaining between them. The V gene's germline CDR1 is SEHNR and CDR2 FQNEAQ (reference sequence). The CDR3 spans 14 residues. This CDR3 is CASTLQDLNTEAFF. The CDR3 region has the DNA TGTGCCAGCACCCTACAGGACCTGAACACTGAAGCTTTCTTT.

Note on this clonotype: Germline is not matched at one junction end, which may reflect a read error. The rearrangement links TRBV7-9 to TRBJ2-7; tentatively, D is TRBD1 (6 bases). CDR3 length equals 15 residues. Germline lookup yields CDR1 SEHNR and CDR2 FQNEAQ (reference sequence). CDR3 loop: CTSSLNTGHRDEQYF. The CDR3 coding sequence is TGTACCAGCAGCTTAAATACAGGGCACCGTGACGAGCAGTACTTC.

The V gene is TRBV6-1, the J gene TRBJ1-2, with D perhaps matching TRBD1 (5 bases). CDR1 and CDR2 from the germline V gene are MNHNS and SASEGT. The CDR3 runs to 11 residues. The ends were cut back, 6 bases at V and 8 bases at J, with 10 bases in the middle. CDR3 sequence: CASRNRGGYTF. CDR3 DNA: TGTGCCAGCAGAAACCGGGGGGGCTACACCTTC.

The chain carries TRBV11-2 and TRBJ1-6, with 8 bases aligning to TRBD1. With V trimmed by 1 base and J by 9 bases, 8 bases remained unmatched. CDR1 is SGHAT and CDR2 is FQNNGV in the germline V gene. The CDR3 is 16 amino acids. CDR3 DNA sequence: TGTGCCAGCAGCTTAGGAACGGACAGGGTTGGTTCACCCCTCCACTTT. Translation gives CASSLGTDRVGSPLHF.

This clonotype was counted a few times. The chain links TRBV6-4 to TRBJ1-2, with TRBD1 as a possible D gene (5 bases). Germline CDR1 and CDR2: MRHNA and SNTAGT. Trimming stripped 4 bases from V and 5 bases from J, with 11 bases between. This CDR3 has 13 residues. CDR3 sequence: CASSGAQGYGYTF. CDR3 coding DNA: TGTGCCAGCAGTGGTGCGCAGGGTTATGGCTACACCTTC.

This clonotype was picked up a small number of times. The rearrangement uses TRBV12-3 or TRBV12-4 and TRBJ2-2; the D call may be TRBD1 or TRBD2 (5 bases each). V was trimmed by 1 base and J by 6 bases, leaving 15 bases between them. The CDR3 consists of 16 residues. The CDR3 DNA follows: TGTGCCAGCAGTTTAGATGGGGGAGTTGGATCCGGGGAGCTGTTTTTT. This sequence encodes CASSLDGGVGSGELFF.